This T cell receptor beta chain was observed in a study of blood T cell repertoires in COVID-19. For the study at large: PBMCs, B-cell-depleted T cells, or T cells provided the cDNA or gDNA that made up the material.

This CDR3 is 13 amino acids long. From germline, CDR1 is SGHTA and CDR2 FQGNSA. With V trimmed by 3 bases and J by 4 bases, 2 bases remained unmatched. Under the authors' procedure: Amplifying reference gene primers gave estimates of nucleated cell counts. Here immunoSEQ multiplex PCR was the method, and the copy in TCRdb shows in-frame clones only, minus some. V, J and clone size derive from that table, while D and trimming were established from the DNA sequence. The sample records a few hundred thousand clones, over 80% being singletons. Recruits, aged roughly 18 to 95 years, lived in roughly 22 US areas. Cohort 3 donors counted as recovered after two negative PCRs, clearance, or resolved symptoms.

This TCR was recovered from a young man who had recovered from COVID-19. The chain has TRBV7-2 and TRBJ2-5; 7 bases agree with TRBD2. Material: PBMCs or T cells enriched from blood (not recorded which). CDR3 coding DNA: TGTGCCAGCAGCTTGCGGGGGAGAGAGACCCAGTACTTC. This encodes CASSLRGRETQYF. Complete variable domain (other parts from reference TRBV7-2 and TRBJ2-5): GAGVSQSPSNKVTEKGKDVELRCDPISGHTALYWYRQSLGQGLEFLIYFQGNSAPDKSGLPSDRFSAERTGGSVSTLTIQRTQQEDSAVYLCASSLRGRETQYFGPGTRLLVL.